This T cell receptor (beta chain) emerged from a study of T cells in localized non-small cell lung cancer. Study-wide findings and caveats: Sequencing was restricted to one tumor region; therefore, heterogeneity remains possible. The study detected a median roughly 57 of the top 100 tumor clones in adjacent lung.

The table came from immunoSEQ multiplex PCR; TCRdb's copy has only in-frame clones and leaves some out. The sample holds about 13,000 clones, approximately 86% seen once. Details on this clone: Its antigen is not known. An end of the junction does not agree with germline; a read error may underlie this.

The CDR3 extends over 13 amino acids. Germline CDR1 and CDR2: SGHAT and FQNNGV. The specimen was peripheral blood, collected before any cancer treatment. The origin of this receptor is a male donor aged 60 or over with stage III lung adenocarcinoma. This rearrangement joins TRBV11-2 to TRBJ1-2; tentatively, D is TRBD1 (5 bases). The CDR3 is CASSLDRNYGYTF. CDR3 in DNA: TGTGCCAGCAGCCTAGACAGAAACTATGGCTACACCTTC. The whole variable domain, remainder taken from reference TRBV11-2 and TRBJ1-2, is EAGVAQSPRYKIIEKRQSVAFWCNPISGHATLYWYQQILGQGPKLLIQFQNNGVVDDSQLPKDRFSAERLKGVDSTLKIQPAKLEDSAVYLCASSLDRNYGYTFGSGTRLTVV.